The sequence of this T cell receptor (beta chain) was determined in a study of blood T cell repertoires in COVID-19. Study details: There were acute and convalescent COVID-19 samples, and they came from the United States, Italy and Spain. Nucleic acid was either cDNA or gDNA, and it came from T cells, B-cell-depleted T cells, or PBMCs.

TCRdb's table, derived via immunoSEQ multiplex PCR, lists solely in-frame clones and lacks some. The sample gives 650,000 to 800,000 clones, approximately 90% of which show up once; about 0.24% is in the top ten. V was clipped by 0 bases and J by 8 bases, with 5 bases between them. The CDR3 length is 12 residues. Looked up from germline, CDR1 is SGHAT and CDR2 is FQNNGV. The J gene is TRBJ2-1, the V gene TRBV11-2; D ambiguous. The TCR sequence derives from a woman younger than 30 with acute or convalescent COVID-19. The sequenced material came from peripheral blood. CDR3 residues: CASSLDLYEQFF. The CDR3 DNA follows: TGTGCCAGCAGCTTAGATCTATATGAGCAGTTCTTC.